The present entry profiles one TCR beta chain with its context. As originally analysed: Reference gene primer amplification gave estimated nucleated cell counts. Sequencing was performed with immunoSEQ multiplex PCR; in TCRdb, only in-frame clones are kept and a portion is missing. V, J and clone size were drawn from that table, and D and trimming were deduced from the DNA. The sample holds around 260,000 clones, approximately 93% seen once. This sample stems from a study of blood T cell repertoires in COVID-19. The overall study: Samples taken during acute and convalescent COVID-19 were collected in the United States, Italy and Spain. Nucleic acid was either cDNA or gDNA, and it came from T cells, B-cell-depleted T cells, or PBMCs.

Seattle patient enrollment occurred during active infection, with longitudinal follow-up thereafter. The sample taken for sequencing was peripheral blood. The TCR comes from a woman in her twenties or thirties with COVID-19, enrolled during active disease.

In DNA form, the CDR3 reads TGTGCCATCAGTGAGTCCAAGGGACAGGCGTACGAGCAGTACTTC. It specifies CAISESKGQAYEQYF. The chain combines TRBV10-3 with TRBJ2-7; 8 nucleotides agree with TRBD1. CDR3 length equals 15 residues. The V segment lost 0 bases and the J segment 4 bases; nucleotides outside the gene matches: 5. In germline, CDR1 is ENHRY, CDR2 SYGVKD.